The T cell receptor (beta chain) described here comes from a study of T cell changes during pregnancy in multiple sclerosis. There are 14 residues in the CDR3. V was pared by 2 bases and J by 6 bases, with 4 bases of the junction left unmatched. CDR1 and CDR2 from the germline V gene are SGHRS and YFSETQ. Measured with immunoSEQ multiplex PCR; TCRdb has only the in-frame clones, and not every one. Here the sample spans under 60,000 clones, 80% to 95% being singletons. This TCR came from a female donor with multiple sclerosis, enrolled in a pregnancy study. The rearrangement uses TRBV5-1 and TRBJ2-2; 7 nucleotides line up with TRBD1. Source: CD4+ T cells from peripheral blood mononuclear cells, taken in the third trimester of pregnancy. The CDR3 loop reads CASSFLTGSGELFF. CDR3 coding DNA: TGCGCCAGCAGCTTTTTGACAGGGTCCGGGGAGCTGTTTTTT. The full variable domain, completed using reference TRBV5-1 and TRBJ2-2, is KAGVTQTPRYLIKTRGQQVTLSCSPISGHRSVSWYQQTPGQGLQFLFEYFSETQRNKGNFPGRFSGRQFSNSRSEMNVSTLELGDSALYLCASSFLTGSGELFFGEGSRLTVL.